This T cell receptor beta chain emerged from a study of blood T cell repertoires in COVID-19. Produced via immunoSEQ multiplex PCR; TCRdb's table is partial and in-frame only. The sample holds roughly 220,000 clones, roughly 90% seen once. From germline, CDR1 is SGHVS and CDR2 FQNEAQ. Trimming cost V 5 bases and J 4 bases, with 15 bases left between them. There are 15 residues in the CDR3. The clonotype was recovered from a man aged 25 to 40 who had been exposed to COVID-19. The V call is TRBV7-8, the J call TRBJ1-5, with D perhaps matching TRBD1 (6 bases). Sequencing was carried out using PBMCs or T cells enriched from blood (not recorded which). Here the CDR3 DNA reads TGTGCCAGCAGCCCGGACAGAGGATATAATCAGCCCCAGCATTTT. This sequence encodes CASSPDRGYNQPQHF.